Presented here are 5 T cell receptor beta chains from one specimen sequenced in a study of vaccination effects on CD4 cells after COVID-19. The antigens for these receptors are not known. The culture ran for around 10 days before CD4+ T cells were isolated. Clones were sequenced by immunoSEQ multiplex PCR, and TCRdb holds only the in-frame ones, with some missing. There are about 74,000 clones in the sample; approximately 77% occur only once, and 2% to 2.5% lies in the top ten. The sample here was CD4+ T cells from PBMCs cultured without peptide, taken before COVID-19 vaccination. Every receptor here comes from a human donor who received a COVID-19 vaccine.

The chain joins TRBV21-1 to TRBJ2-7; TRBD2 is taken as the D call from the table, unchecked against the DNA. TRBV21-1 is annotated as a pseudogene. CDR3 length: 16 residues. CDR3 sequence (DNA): TGTGCCAGCAGCAAAGGGGAGAGGCGGGTATCCTACGAGCAGTACGTC. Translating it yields CASSKGERRVSYEQYV.

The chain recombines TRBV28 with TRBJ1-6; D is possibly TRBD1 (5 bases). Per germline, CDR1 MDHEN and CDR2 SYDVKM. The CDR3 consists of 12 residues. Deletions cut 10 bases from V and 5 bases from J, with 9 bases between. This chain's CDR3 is CATRGNNSPLHF. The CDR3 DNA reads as TGTGCCACCCGGGGGAATAATTCACCCCTCCACTTT.

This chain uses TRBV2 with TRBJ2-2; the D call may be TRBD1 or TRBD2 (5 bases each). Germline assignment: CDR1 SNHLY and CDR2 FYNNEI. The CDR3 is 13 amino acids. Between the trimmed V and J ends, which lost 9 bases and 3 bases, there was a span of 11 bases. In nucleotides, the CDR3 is TGTGCCAGTAGGGACGGATACACCGGGGAGCTGTTTTTT. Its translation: CASRDGYTGELFF.

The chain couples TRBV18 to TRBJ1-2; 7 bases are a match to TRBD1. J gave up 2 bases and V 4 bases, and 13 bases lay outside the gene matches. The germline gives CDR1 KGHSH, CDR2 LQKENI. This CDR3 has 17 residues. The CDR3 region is CASSRLSGQTLNYGYTF. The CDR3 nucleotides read TGTGCCAGCTCACGATTGTCGGGACAGACCTTAAACTATGGCTACACCTTC. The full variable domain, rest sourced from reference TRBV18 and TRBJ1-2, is NAGVMQNPRHLVRRRGQEARLRCSPMKGHSHVYWYRQLPEEGLKFMVYLQKENIIDESGMPKERFSAEFPKEGPSILRIQQVVRGDSAAYFCASSRLSGQTLNYGYTFGSGTRLTVV.

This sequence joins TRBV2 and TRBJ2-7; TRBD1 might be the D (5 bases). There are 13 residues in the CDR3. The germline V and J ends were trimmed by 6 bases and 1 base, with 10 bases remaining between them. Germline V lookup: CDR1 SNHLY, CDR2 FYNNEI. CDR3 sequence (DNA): TGTGCCAGCAGGACAGACAGTTCCTACGAGCAGTACGTC. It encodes CASRTDSSYEQYV.